This is a list of T cell receptor beta chains from one sample in a study of blood T cell repertoires in COVID-19. Profiling relied on immunoSEQ multiplex PCR, and the TCRdb table lists in-frame clones only, not all of them. The sample contains 350,000 to 450,000 clones, about 90% of which appear only once. Sequenced sample: PBMCs or T cells enriched from blood (not recorded which). These receptors all stem from a woman aged 30 to 39 who had recovered from COVID-19. The CDR3 runs from the conserved cysteine through the conserved F or W. The D gene is left open where the match is weak. Clone size is shown for a subset of rows, as once, few, many or a class of expanded clone.

few,.,TRBV11-3,TRBJ2-2,TGTGCCAGCAGCCTCCGCGGGGCCGCGAACACCGGGGAGCTGTTTTTT,CASSLRGAANTGELFF
once,.,TRBV27,TRBJ2-7,TGTGCCAGCTGTCCTTATCCGGTAAGGAAGGGAGACTACGAGCAGTACTTC,CASCPYPVRKGDYEQYF
.,.,TRBV30,TRBJ1-2,TGTGCCTGGACCCACCTGTCCCGGGGGGGTCAGGGCTACACCTTC,CAWTHLSRGGQGYTF
.,.,TRBV6-5,TRBJ1-5,TGTGCCAGCAGTTACCGGGTAGGTAGCAATCAGCCCCAGCATTTT,CASSYRVGSNQPQHF
.,TRBD2,TRBV15,TRBJ2-3,TGTGCCACCACCCATAGCGGGGGGTACACAGATACGCAGTATTTT,CATTHSGGYTDTQYF
.,TRBD1,TRBV12-5,TRBJ1-5,TGTGCTAGTGGTTCCGCGACAGGGGACCAGCCCCAGCATTTT,CASGSATGDQPQHF
.,.,TRBV28,TRBJ1-5,TGTGCCAGCAGTCTAGGGGGTCAGCCCCAGCATTTT,CASSLGGQPQHF
.,.,TRBV28,TRBJ1-6,TGTGCCAGCAAAGGACAGAATGATTCACCCCTCCACTTT,CASKGQNDSPLHF
.,TRBD2,TRBV3-1/TRBV3-2,TRBJ2-1,TGTGCCAGCAGCCATGAGACTAGCGGCAATGAGCAGTTCTTC,CASSHETSGNEQFF
once,TRBD1,TRBV2,TRBJ1-1,TGTGCCAGCAGTGGGACAGGGGTCGGGACTGAAGCTTTCTTT,CASSGTGVGTEAFF
.,.,TRBV20-1,TRBJ1-1,TGCAGTGCTAGCAGCAGGGCGGATTTCTTT,CSASSRADFF
.,TRBD1,TRBV5-4,TRBJ1-2,TGTGCCAGCAGCCTAGGACAGGGGCGAGACTATGGCTACACCTTC,CASSLGQGRDYGYTF
once,TRBD1,TRBV27,TRBJ2-7,TGTGCCAGCAGTTTTCTACAGGGGGACTACGAGCAGTACTTC,CASSFLQGDYEQYF
.,TRBD2,TRBV4-1,TRBJ2-2,TGCGCCAGCAGCCAAGAGCCGACTAGCGGAGGAAACACCGGGGAGCTGTTTTTT,CASSQEPTSGGNTGELFF
.,TRBD1,TRBV30,TRBJ2-7,TGTGCCTGGAGTGTCATGACAGGGCGATCCTACGAGCAGTACTTC,CAWSVMTGRSYEQYF
.,TRBD1,TRBV5-4,TRBJ1-1,TGTGCCAGCAGCTTGGGCCCCCGACAGGGAACCCTTACTGAAGCTTTCTTT,CASSLGPRQGTLTEAFF
.,TRBD2,TRBV5-1,TRBJ2-2,TGCGCCAGCAGCGTGCTAGCGGGAGCGAACACCGGGGAGCTGTTTTTT,CASSVLAGANTGELFF
.,TRBD1,TRBV2,TRBJ1-2,TGTGCCAGCTCCCGGTGGACAGGGGGTTTCAAGGACTATGGCTACACCTTC,CASSRWTGGFKDYGYTF
.,.,TRBV7-2,TRBJ2-7,TGTGCCAGCAGCCCGAGTGCCAGGGCGGACTACGAGCAGTACTTC,CASSPSARADYEQYF
.,.,TRBV19,TRBJ1-6,TGTGCCAGTAGTAATGAGCGGGGGCTCTCACCCCTCCACTTT,CASSNERGLSPLHF
once,TRBD1,TRBV12-3/TRBV12-4,TRBJ1-2,TGTGCCAGCAGCCAACAGGGGGTGCGGGGCTACACCTTC,CASSQQGVRGYTF
.,TRBD1,TRBV28,TRBJ2-4,TGTGCCAGCACCACCATGGACCCTGGGGCAGGGGGATCGGAAGGAAACATTCAGTACTTC,CASTTMDPGAGGSEGNIQYF